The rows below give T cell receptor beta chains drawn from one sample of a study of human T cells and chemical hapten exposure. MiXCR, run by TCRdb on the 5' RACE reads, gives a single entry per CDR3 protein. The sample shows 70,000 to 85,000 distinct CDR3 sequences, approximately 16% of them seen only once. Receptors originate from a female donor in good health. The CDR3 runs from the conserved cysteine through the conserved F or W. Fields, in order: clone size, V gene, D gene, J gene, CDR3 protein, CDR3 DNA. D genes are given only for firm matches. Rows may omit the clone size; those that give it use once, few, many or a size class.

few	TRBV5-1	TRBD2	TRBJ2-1	CASSLAGEYNEQFF	TGCGCCAGCAGCCTAGCGGGAGAATACAATGAGCAGTTCTTC
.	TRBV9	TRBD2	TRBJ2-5	CASSPTSGVQETQYF	TGTGCCAGCAGCCCCACTAGCGGGGTCCAAGAGACCCAGTACTTC
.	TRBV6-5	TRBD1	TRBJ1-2	CASSYYQGAYGYTF	TGTGCCAGCAGTTACTATCAGGGGGCGTATGGCTACACCTTC
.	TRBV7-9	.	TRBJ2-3	CASSLRRGRTDTQYF	TGTGCCAGCAGCTTACGGAGGGGTAGGACAGATACGCAGTATTTT
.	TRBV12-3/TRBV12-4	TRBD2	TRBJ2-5	CASSFGRAGGETQYF	TGTGCCAGCAGTTTTGGACGGGCGGGAGGTGAGACCCAGTACTTC
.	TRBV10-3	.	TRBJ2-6	CAISEQNNEVLTF	TGTGCCATCAGTGAGCAGAACAACGAGGTCTTGACTTTC
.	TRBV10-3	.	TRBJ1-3	CAISDGGWRNSGNTIYF	TGTGCCATCAGTGATGGAGGTTGGAGAAACTCTGGAAACACCATATATTTT
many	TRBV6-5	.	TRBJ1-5	CASGVFVGSDQPQHF	TGTGCCAGCGGAGTTTTTGTGGGTTCGGACCAGCCCCAGCATTTT
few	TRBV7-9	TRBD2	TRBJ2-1	CASSPWTSGQNYNEQFF	TGTGCCAGCAGCCCCTGGACTAGCGGACAGAACTACAATGAGCAGTTCTTC
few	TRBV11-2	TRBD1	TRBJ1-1	CASNVQGVGTEAFF	TGTGCCAGCAACGTCCAGGGGGTTGGCACTGAAGCTTTCTTT
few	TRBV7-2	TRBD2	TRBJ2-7	CASRSRGLAGVPYEQYF	TGTGCCAGCAGGAGTCGTGGACTAGCGGGGGTGCCCTACGAGCAGTACTTC
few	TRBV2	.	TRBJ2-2	CASRGAVNTGELFF	TGTGCCTCCCGAGGGGCGGTGAACACCGGGGAGCTGTTTTTT
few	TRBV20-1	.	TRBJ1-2	CSARDGNYGYTF	TGCAGTGCTAGGGACGGTAACTATGGCTACACCTTC
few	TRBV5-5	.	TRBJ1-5	CASSLYGDGQPQHF	TGTGCCAGCAGCTTGTACGGGGACGGACAGCCCCAGCATTTT
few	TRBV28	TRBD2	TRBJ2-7	CASSPRGWGGIQYF	TGTGCCAGCAGTCCACGCGGATGGGGGGGTATTCAGTACTTC
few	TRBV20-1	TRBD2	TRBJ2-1	CSAQGGLAGVNEQFF	TGCAGTGCCCAAGGGGGACTAGCGGGGGTAAATGAGCAGTTCTTC
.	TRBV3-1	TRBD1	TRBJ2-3	CASSTRTGTAPDTQYF	TGTGCCAGCAGCACTCGGACAGGGACGGCCCCGGATACGCAGTATTTT
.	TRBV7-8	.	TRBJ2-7	CASSNREATYEQYF	TGTGCCAGCAGCAACCGGGAAGCTACCTACGAGCAGTACTTC
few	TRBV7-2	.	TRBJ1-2	CASSFTENYGYTF	TGTGCCAGCAGCTTTACAGAAAACTATGGCTACACCTTC
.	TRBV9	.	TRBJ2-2	CASTPTGDETGELFF	TGTGCCAGCACCCCAACGGGGGATGAAACCGGGGAGCTGTTTTTT
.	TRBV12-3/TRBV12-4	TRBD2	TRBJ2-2	CASSFTSGSIGELFF	TGTGCCAGCAGTTTCACTAGCGGGAGTATCGGGGAGCTGTTTTTT
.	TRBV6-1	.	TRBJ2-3	CASRSSAGDTDTQYF	TGTGCCAGCAGGAGTAGCGCCGGGGACACAGATACGCAGTATTTT
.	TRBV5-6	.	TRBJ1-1	CASSLSNYEAFF	TGTGCCAGCAGCTTGAGTAATTATGAAGCTTTCTTT
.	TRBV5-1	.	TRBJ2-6	CASSPEAGAGANVLTF	TGCGCCAGCAGCCCTGAGGCAGGGGCTGGGGCCAACGTCCTGACTTTC
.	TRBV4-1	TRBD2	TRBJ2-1	CASSRAGGLYNEQFF	TGCGCCAGCAGCCGTGCGGGAGGGCTCTACAATGAGCAGTTCTTC
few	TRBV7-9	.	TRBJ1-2	CASSLTRDGYTF	TGTGCCAGCAGCTTAACTAGGGATGGCTACACCTTC
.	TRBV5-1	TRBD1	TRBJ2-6	CASSPQGAPTSGANVLTF	TGCGCCAGTTCGCCCCAGGGGGCCCCGACCTCTGGGGCCAACGTCCTGACTTTC
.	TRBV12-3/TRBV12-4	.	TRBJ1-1	CASRPGTTNTEAFF	TGTGCCAGCAGACCCGGGACAACGAACACTGAAGCTTTCTTT
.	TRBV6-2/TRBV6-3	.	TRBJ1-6	CASKILQDNSPLHF	TGTGCCAGCAAAATTTTACAAGATAATTCACCCCTCCACTTT
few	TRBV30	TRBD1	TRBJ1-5	CAWSGQGFLSYQPQHF	TGTGCCTGGAGTGGACAGGGTTTTTTGTCGTACCAGCCCCAGCATTTT
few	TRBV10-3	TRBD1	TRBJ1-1	CAITRTGDTEAFF	TGTGCCATCACTAGGACAGGGGACACTGAAGCTTTCTTT
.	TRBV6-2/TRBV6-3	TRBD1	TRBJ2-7	CASSYSAGQGTYEQYF	TGTGCCAGCAGTTACTCGGCCGGACAGGGAACCTACGAGCAGTACTTC
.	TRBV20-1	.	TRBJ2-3	CSAMSTDTQYF	TGCAGTGCTATGAGCACAGATACGCAGTATTTT
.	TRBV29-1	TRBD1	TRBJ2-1	CSTGGAGGYNEQFF	TGCAGTACCGGCGGCGCAGGGGGCTACAATGAGCAGTTCTTC
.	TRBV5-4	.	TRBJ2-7	CASSLPGADEQYF	TGTGCCAGCAGCTTGCCGGGGGCGGACGAGCAGTACTTC
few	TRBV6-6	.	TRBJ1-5	CASSYVSNQPQHF	TGTGCCAGCAGTTATGTAAGCAATCAGCCCCAGCATTTT
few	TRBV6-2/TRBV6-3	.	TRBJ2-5	CASSYAAGTQYF	TGTGCCAGCAGTTACGCGGCGGGGACCCAGTACTTC
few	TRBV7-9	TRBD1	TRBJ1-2	CASSPNRDRGQDYGYTF	TGTGCCAGCAGCCCGAATAGGGACAGGGGGCAAGACTATGGCTACACCTTC
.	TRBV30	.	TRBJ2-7	CAWSAGGVQYF	TGTGCCTGGAGTGCCGGAGGGGTGCAGTACTTC
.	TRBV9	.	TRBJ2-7	CASSVGPVEYEQYF	TGTGCCAGCAGCGTAGGCCCCGTGGAGTACGAGCAGTACTTC
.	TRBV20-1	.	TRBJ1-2	CSAREGIYGYTF	TGCAGTGCTAGGGAGGGTATTTATGGCTACACCTTC
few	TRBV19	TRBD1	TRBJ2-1	CASSIGGTGYNEQFF	TGTGCCAGTAGTATTGGGGGGACAGGGTACAATGAGCAGTTCTTC
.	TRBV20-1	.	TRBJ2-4	CSARDRVAKNIQYF	TGCAGTGCTAGAGATCGGGTAGCCAAAAACATTCAGTACTTC
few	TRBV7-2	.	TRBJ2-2	CASSWKGRDTGELFF	TGTGCCAGCAGCTGGAAGGGGAGAGACACCGGGGAGCTGTTTTTT
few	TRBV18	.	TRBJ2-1	CASSKSGWDEQFF	TGTGCCAGCTCAAAGAGCGGTTGGGATGAGCAGTTCTTC
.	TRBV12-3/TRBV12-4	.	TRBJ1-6	CASSLGQYNSPLHF	TGTGCCAGCAGTTTGGGACAATATAATTCACCCCTCCACTTT
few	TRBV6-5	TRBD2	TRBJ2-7	CASMAGGKYEQYF	TGTGCCAGCATGGCGGGGGGCAAGTACGAGCAGTACTTC
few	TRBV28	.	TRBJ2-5	CASRAAKETQYF	TGTGCCAGCAGAGCGGCAAAAGAGACCCAGTACTTC
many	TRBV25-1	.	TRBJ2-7	CASSEYSAYEQYF	TGTGCCAGCAGTGAGTATAGCGCGTACGAGCAGTACTTC
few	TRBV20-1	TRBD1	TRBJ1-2	CSARDMGQGMAGYTF	TGCAGTGCTAGAGATATGGGACAGGGGATGGCTGGCTACACCTTC
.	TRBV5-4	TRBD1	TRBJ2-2	CASSLDRGVYTGELFF	TGTGCCAGCAGCCTGGACAGGGGGGTATACACCGGGGAGCTGTTTTTT
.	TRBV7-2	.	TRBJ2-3	CASSTDSHTQYF	TGTGCCAGCTCTACGGACAGTCATACGCAGTATTTT
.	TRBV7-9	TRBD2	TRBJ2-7	CASSLEGGTRLYEQYF	TGTGCCAGCAGCTTAGAGGGAGGGACCCGTCTCTACGAGCAGTACTTC
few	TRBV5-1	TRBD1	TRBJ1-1	CASSLGGQGRTEAFF	TGCGCCAGCAGCTTGGGGGGACAGGGGAGAACTGAAGCTTTCTTT
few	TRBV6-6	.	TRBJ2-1	CASSYGPALNNEQFF	TGTGCCAGCAGTTACGGGCCAGCCCTGAACAATGAGCAGTTCTTC
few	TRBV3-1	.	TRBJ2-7	CASSQEYIDPSSYEQYF	TGTGCCAGCAGCCAGGAATACATAGACCCCAGCTCCTACGAGCAGTACTTC
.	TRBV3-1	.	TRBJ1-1	CASSQTVVTNTEAFF	TGTGCCAGCAGCCAGACTGTGGTAACGAACACTGAAGCTTTCTTT